The 6 T cell receptor beta chains reported below all come from one sample, sequenced in a study of T cell changes during pregnancy in multiple sclerosis. The repertoire was sequenced with immunoSEQ multiplex PCR; TCRdb's copy has only in-frame clones and lacks some. The sample lists tens of thousands of clones; more than 80% were seen once. The sample consisted of CD4+ T cells from peripheral blood mononuclear cells, taken before pregnancy. Receptors originate from a female donor with multiple sclerosis, enrolled in a pregnancy study.

The CDR3 nucleotides are TGTGCCAGCAGCCCAGGGGGACAAGGGCGAGATGAGCAGTTCTTC. Translation: CASSPGGQGRDEQFF. The chain recombines TRBV7-7 with TRBJ2-1, with 7 bases that match TRBD1. Germline CDR1 and CDR2: SSHAT and FNYEAQ (reference sequence). The J segment lost 8 bases and the V segment lost 5 bases, leaving 12 bases of the junction unmatched. This CDR3 comprises 15 residues.

The V call is TRBV5-4, the J call TRBJ2-1; D perhaps matches TRBD2 (6 bases). CDR1 and CDR2 (germline): SGHNT, YYREEE (reference sequence). This CDR3 is built from 15 residues. Trimming took off 2 bases at V and 0 bases at J, with 9 bases between the two ends. CDR3 sequence reads: CASSLAGPSYNEQFF. Here the CDR3 DNA reads TGTGCCAGCAGCTTAGCGGGTCCCTCCTACAATGAGCAGTTCTTC.

This clone was seen once. The DNA for the CDR3 is TGTGCCAGCAGGCCTCTATTGGGCAATCAGCCCCAGCATTTT. This translates into CASRPLLGNQPQHF. This chain uses TRBV6-5 with TRBJ1-5; D is undetermined. V was shortened by 6 bases and J by 2 bases, with 11 bases between the two germline ends. CDR1 and CDR2 (germline): MNHEY, SVGAGI. This CDR3 has 14 residues.

The table lists this clone with a count of one. The chain employs TRBV5-5 and TRBJ1-6; possibly TRBD1 for D (6 bases). From germline, CDR1 is SGHKS and CDR2 YYEKEE (reference sequence). V was pared by 5 bases and J by 7 bases, with 19 bases between. The CDR3 has 16 amino acids. As DNA, the CDR3 is TGTGCCAGCAGGCAGGAAGTCGGGACAAACAATTCACCCCTCCACTTT. Translated, it gives CASRQEVGTNNSPLHF.

CDR3 sequence reads: CASRRQALSTDTQYF. The CDR3 DNA reads TGTGCCAGTAGACGCCAGGCGCTAAGCACAGATACGCAGTATTTT. V usage is TRBV19 and J usage is TRBJ2-3; the D is unclear. This CDR3 contains 15 residues. Germline-derived CDR1 and CDR2 are LNHDA and SQIVND (reference sequence). V lost 6 bases and J lost 0, with 13 bases in between.

V gene TRBV5-4 combines with J gene TRBJ2-6; the D gene is possibly TRBD1 (6 bases). This CDR3 is built from 16 residues. The germline V gene encodes CDR1 SGHNT and CDR2 YYREEE (reference sequence). V was trimmed by 4 bases and J by 4 bases, leaving 15 bases between them. This CDR3 reads CASSLGNRAGANVLTF. The CDR3 DNA reads TGTGCCAGCAGCCTGGGGAACAGGGCCGGGGCCAACGTCCTGACTTTC.